Described below is a single T cell receptor beta chain sequence and its context. Its recognized antigen is unknown. No base-level quality is on record; no much larger clone is a single base apart. Here V drops 6 bases and J drops 6 bases, and the junction holds 4 bases not matched to any gene. Including the terminal cysteine and phenylalanine, the CDR3 comprises 12 residues. The CDR3 DNA has 36 bases and is translated from base 1. The CDR3 regions of human TCRbeta chains were subjected to immunosequencing. Per the original workflow: TCRs in the repertoires were compared against a reference library of SARS-CoV-2-specific TCRs that had been generated with the MIRA antigen-specificity platform. Breadth meant the fraction of unique TCRs that were SARS-CoV-2-associated, whereas depth meant the fraction of total T cells that were SARS-CoV-2-associated. Using the MIRA data, every spike-specific TCR was mapped to the spike region that the TCR reacted to and assigned to either a CD4 or a CD8 class. Log10-transformed breadth and depth values were compared by one-way ANOVA with Sidak's multiple comparisons tests. TCRdb re-hosts the immuneACCESS table, in-frame sequences only. Its copies lack some clones; in the studies checked, an unresolved V gene accounts for under half of them, and the cause for the rest is not known. That table is the source of V, J and clone size, and D and trimming were worked out from the DNA. The sample records more than 85,000 clones, about 89% of which are singletons. The ten biggest clones cover around 6.9% of the sample.

What this sample's time point label stands for: baseline before first vaccination. The vaccinee samples were drawn from two UK trials, COV001 and COV002, one of which was a single-blind randomized controlled phase 2/3 trial testing AZD1222 (ChAdOx1 nCoV-19) in healthy adults. Trial participant PBMC samples were collected at day 0 and day 28 after the second dose for TCRbeta chain sequencing. This sample was taken from a study of T cell responses to AZD1222 COVID-19 vaccine (dated by TCRdb to about 2021). Study-wide context: AZD1222 recipients whose second dose came at about 4 weeks and those whose second dose came at about 12 weeks were combined into one group, since spike-specific TCR depth and breadth did not differ between the two schedules. A total of 233 trial participants underwent TCR sequencing, of whom 200 to 220 had received two doses of AZD1222 and 26 had received two doses of the MenACWY control vaccine. Trial participants were enrolled into age subgroups of 18-55, 56-69 and 70-plus years, which contained about 150, 28 and 57 TCR-sequenced participants, respectively. Here is what the overall study found, with its caveats: Epitopes outside the regions mutated in the B.1.351 and B.1.1.7 variants were reportedly recognized by nearly half of the unique spike-specific TCRs. The vaccine-associated CD4 TCRs covered the entire spike protein, and the dominant responses fell in regions 160-218 and 743-854. The 56-69-year group was small, and its depth increase did not reach significance, likely because of low power. No day 14 peak-response samples were available, so repertoires were characterized only after the peak T cell response. Participants were mostly white British, with more females than males. The authors suggested clonal diversity may have been underestimated. Only five to seven AZD1222 recipients were SARS-CoV-2 seropositive at baseline, limiting conclusions about previously exposed vaccinees. Spike-specific TCR breadth and depth rose significantly after two AZD1222 doses compared with day 0 and with MenACWY recipients.

The receptor was isolated from an adult in good health. The sequence joins TRBV12-3 or TRBV12-4 to TRBJ2-7; TRBD2 agrees with 8 junctional bases. The input for sequencing was peripheral blood, taken on day 0 of AZD1222 vaccination. The nucleotide sequence is given as TGTGCCAGCAGCGCAGCGGGAGTCGAGCAGTACTTC. It codes for CASSAAGVEQYF.